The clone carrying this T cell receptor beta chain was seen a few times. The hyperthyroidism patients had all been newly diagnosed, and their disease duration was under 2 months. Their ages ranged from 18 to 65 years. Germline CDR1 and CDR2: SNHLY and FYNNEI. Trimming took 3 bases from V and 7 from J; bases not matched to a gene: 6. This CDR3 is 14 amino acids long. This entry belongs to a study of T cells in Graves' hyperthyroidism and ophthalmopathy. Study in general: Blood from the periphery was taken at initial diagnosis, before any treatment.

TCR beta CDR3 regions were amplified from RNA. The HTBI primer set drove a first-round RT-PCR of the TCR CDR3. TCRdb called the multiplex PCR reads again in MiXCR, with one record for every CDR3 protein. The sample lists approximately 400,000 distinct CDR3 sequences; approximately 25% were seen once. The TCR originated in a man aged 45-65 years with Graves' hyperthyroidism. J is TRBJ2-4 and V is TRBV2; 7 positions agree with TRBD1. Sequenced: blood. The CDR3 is CASSETGPVNIQYF. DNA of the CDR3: TGTGCCAGCAGTGAGACAGGGCCCGTCAACATTCAGTACTTC. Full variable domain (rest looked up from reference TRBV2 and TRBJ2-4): EPEVTQTPSHQVTQMGQEVILRCVPISNHLYFYWYRQILGQKVEFLVSFYNNEISEKSEIFDDQFSVERPDGSNFTLKIRSTKLEDSAMYFCASSETGPVNIQYFGAGTRLSVL.